This is a list of T cell receptor beta chains from one sample in a study of T cell repertoires in cytomegalovirus infection. TCRdb redid the calling of the reads with MiXCR, one entry per CDR3 protein. This sample has approximately 910,000 distinct CDR3 sequences, with roughly 30% found just once. No cognate antigen is known for these TCRs. The sample consisted of cultured CD8+ T cells from PBMCs, taken from culture after CMV antigen stimulation. These receptors all stem from a human donor in good health (CMV status not recorded). Some clones in this sample may be carry-over from other donors' samples. The CDR3 runs from the conserved cysteine through the conserved F or W. A D gene is named only where the DNA matches it firmly. Clone size is stated in some rows and not others, as once, few, many or a class when expanded.

few	TRBV10-3	TRBJ1-2	-	TGTGCCATCAGTGAAATGATCTATGGCTACACCTTC	CAISEMIYGYTF
-	TRBV9	TRBJ1-1	-	TGTGCCAGCAGCCCCCTCGGGGGGGTTCCTGAAGCTTTCTTT	CASSPLGGVPEAFF
many	TRBV7-2	TRBJ1-2	TRBD1	TGTGCCAGCAGAGGGGAGGGGGCGCATTCTGATGGCTACACCTTC	CASRGEGAHSDGYTF
-	TRBV29-1	TRBJ1-2	-	TGCAGCGTTGACACGGGGCGAAATGGCTACACCTTC	CSVDTGRNGYTF
-	TRBV7-3	TRBJ2-2	-	TGTGCCAGCAGCGTTAAAGGCCAGGGACACTGGAACACCGGGGAGCTGTTTTTT	CASSVKGQGHWNTGELFF
-	TRBV3-1	TRBJ2-1	TRBD2	TGTGCCAGCAGCCAAGATTGGGGATCTAGCGGGGGAGATGAGCAGTTCTTC	CASSQDWGSSGGDEQFF
few	TRBV19	TRBJ1-1	-	TGTGCCAGTAGTATAGTCCCAGGAACCTATGAAGCTTTCTTT	CASSIVPGTYEAFF
-	TRBV15	TRBJ2-7	TRBD1	TGTGCCACCAGCAGAGAAGGGACAGGGGGATACGAGCAGTACTTC	CATSREGTGGYEQYF
-	TRBV28	TRBJ2-5	TRBD2	TGTGTCAGCAGCGGGGGGCAGGCTCAAGAGACCCAGTACTTC	CVSSGGQAQETQYF
few	TRBV3-1	TRBJ2-5	TRBD2	TGTGCCAGCAGCCGACGTTTTACAACTAGCGGGCCCCAAGAGACCCAGTACTTC	CASSRRFTTSGPQETQYF
few	TRBV4-1	TRBJ2-7	-	TGCGCCAGCAGCCAAGGTACCAGCCCCTCCTACGAGCAGTACTTC	CASSQGTSPSYEQYF
few	TRBV19	TRBJ1-5	-	TGTGCCAGTACCCCGGGGACCTATCAGCCCCAGCATTTT	CASTPGTYQPQHF
few	TRBV19	TRBJ2-5	-	TGTGCCAGTAGTATACATGGGGGCCGGGAGACCCAGTACTTC	CASSIHGGRETQYF
-	TRBV7-9	TRBJ1-2	TRBD1	TGTGCCAGCAGCTTAGGCCCGACAGGGGGCTTGGAGGGCTACACCTTC	CASSLGPTGGLEGYTF
many	TRBV7-9	TRBJ2-5	-	TGTGCCAGCAGCAACCCGGGGAGTGCGGAGACCCAGTACTTC	CASSNPGSAETQYF
-	TRBV15	TRBJ2-1	-	TGTGCCACCAGCCTAGGCCGGGGGATCTACAATGAGCAGTTCTTC	CATSLGRGIYNEQFF
many	TRBV7-6	TRBJ2-3	-	TGTGCCAGCAGCCCCTGGCAGGCATCAGATACGCAGTATTTT	CASSPWQASDTQYF
many	TRBV6-1	TRBJ1-5	-	TGTGCCAGCAGTGATCAAAGGGTTCAGCCCCAGCATTTT	CASSDQRVQPQHF
few	TRBV27	TRBJ1-2	-	TGTGCCAGCAGTTTATCGATAGGCTTCCATGGCTACACCTTC	CASSLSIGFHGYTF
-	TRBV12-3/TRBV12-4	TRBJ1-1	-	TGTGCCAGCAGCCGGGCAGGGCTAATGAACACTGAAGCTTTCTTT	CASSRAGLMNTEAFF
-	TRBV7-4	TRBJ1-5	-	TGTGCCAGCAGCATTCCACCGAATCAGCCCCAGCATTTT	CASSIPPNQPQHF
few	TRBV14	TRBJ2-3	TRBD2	TGTGCCAGCAGCCAATCCCCGGGGGGGAGCACAGATACGCAGTATTTT	CASSQSPGGSTDTQYF